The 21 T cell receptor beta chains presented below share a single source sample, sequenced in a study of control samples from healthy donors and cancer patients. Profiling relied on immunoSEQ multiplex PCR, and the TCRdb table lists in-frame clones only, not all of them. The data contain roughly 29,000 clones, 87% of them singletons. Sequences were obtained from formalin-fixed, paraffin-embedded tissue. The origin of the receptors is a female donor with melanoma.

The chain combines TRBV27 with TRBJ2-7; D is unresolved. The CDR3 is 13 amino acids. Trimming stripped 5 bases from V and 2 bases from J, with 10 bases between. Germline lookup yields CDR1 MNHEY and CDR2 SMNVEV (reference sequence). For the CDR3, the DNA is TGTGCCAGCAGTGTAGTCCCGACCTACGAGCAGTACTTC. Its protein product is CASSVVPTYEQYF.

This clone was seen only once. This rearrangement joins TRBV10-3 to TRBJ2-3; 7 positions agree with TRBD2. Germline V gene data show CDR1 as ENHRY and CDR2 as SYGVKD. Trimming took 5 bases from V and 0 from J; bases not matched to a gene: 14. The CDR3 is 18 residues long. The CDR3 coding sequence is TGTGCCATCAGTTACACGCTATTCGGGGGGTCAAGCACAGATACGCAGTATTTT. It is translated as CAISYTLFGGSSTDTQYF.

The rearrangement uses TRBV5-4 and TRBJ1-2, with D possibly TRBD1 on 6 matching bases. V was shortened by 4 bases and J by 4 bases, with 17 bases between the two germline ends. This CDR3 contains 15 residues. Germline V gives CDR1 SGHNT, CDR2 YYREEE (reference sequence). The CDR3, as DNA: TGTGCCAGCAGCCCCCGGGGAGGAGGGGGCTATGGCTACACCTTC. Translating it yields CASSPRGGGGYGYTF.

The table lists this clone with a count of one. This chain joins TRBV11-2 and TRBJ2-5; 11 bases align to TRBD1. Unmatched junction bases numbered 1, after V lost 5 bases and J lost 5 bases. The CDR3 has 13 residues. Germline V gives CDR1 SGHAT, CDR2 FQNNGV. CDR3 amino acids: CASSRDRGETQYF. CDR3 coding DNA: TGTGCCAGCAGCCGGGACAGGGGGGAGACCCAGTACTTC.

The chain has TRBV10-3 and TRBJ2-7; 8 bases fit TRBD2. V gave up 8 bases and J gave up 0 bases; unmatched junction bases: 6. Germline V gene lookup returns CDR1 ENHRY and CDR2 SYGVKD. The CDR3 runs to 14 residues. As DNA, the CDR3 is TGTGCCATCCGGAGCGGGAGTATCTCCTACGAGCAGTACTTC. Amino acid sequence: CAIRSGSISYEQYF.

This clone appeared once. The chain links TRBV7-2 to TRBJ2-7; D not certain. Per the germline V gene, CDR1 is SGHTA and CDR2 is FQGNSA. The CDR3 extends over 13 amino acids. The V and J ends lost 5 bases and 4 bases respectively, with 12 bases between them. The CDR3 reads CASSPTPGYEQYF. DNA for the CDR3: TGTGCCAGCAGCCCGACACCTGGGTACGAGCAGTACTTC.

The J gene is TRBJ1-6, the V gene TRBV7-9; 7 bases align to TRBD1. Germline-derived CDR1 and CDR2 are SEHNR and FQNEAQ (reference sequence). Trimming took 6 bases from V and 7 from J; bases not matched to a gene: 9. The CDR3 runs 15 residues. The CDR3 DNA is TGTGCCAGCAGTCTCAACAGGGGTGTGAATTCACCCCTCCACTTT. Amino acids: CASSLNRGVNSPLHF.

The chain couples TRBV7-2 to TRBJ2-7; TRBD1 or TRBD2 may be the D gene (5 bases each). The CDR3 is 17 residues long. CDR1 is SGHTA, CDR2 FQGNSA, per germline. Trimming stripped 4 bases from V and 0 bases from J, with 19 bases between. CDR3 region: CASSSRGGFSSSYEQYF. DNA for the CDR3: TGTGCCAGCAGCTCCCGGGGCGGGTTCTCCAGCTCCTACGAGCAGTACTTC.

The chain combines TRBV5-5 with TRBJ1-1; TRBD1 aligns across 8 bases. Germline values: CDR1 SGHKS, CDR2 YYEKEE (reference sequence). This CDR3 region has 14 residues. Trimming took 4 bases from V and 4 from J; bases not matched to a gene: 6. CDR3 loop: CASSPRQGSTEAFF. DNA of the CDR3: TGTGCCAGCAGCCCCCGACAGGGGAGCACTGAAGCTTTCTTT.

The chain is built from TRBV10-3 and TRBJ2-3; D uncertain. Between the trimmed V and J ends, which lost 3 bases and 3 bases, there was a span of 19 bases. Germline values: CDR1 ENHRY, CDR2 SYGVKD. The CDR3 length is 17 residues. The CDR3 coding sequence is TGTGCCATCAGTGATAAGGGTTCATGGGCCGAGACAGATACGCAGTATTTT. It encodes CAISDKGSWAETDTQYF.

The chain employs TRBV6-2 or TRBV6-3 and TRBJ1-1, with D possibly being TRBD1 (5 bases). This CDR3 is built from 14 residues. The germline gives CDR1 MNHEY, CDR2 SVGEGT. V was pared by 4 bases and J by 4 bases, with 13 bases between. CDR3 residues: CASSFSQGVTEAFF. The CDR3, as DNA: TGTGCCAGCAGTTTCTCTCAGGGAGTCACTGAAGCTTTCTTT.

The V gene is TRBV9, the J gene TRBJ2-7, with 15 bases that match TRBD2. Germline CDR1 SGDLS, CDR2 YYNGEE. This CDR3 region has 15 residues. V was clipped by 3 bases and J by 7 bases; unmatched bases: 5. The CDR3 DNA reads TGTGCCAGCAGCGAGGGACTAGCGGGAGGATTTGAGCAGTACTTC. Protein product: CASSEGLAGGFEQYF.

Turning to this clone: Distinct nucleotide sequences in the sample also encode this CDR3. In DNA, the CDR3 is TGTGCCAGCAGCCAAGGTGGGCTTGGCCAGCCCCAGCATTTT. It is translated as CASSQGGLGQPQHF. The genes are TRBV14 and TRBJ1-5; no clear D gene. The CDR3 is made up of 14 amino acids. V was shortened by 1 base and J by 7 bases, with 11 bases between the two germline ends. Germline lookup yields CDR1 SGHDN and CDR2 FVKESK.

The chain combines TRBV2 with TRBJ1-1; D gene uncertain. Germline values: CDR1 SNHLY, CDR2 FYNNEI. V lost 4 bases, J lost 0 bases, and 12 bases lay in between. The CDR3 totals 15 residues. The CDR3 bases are TGTGCCAGCAGTGGATCCCCGGGAGTGAACACTGAAGCTTTCTTT. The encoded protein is CASSGSPGVNTEAFF.

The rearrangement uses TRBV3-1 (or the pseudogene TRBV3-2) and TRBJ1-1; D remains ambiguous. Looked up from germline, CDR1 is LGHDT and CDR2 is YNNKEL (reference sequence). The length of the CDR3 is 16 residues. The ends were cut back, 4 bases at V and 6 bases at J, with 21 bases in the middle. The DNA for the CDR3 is TGTGCCAGCAGCCCCGGGCAGTGGACGATTAGAGCTGAAGCTTTCTTT. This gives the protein CASSPGQWTIRAEAFF.

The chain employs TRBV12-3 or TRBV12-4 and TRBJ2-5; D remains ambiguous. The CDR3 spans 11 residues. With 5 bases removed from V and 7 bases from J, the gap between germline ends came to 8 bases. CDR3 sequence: CASSDEGTQYF. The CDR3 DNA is TGTGCCAGCAGTGATGAAGGGACCCAGTACTTC.

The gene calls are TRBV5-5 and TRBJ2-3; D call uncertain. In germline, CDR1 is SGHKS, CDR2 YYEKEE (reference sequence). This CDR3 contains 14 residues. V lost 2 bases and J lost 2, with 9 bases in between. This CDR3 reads CASSLHPNTDTQYF. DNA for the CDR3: TGTGCCAGCAGCTTACATCCTAACACAGATACGCAGTATTTT. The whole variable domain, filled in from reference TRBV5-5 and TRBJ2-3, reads DAGVTQSPTHLIKTRGQQVTLRCSPISGHKSVSWYQQVLGQGPQFIFQYYEKEERGRGNFPDRFSARQFPNYSSELNVNALLLGDSALYLCASSLHPNTDTQYFGPGTRLTVL.

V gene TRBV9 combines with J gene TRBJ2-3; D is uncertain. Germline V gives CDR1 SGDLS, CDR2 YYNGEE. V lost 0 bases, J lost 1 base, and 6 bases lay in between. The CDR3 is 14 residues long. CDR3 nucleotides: TGTGCCAGCAGCGTAGCATATGGCACAGATACGCAGTATTTT. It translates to CASSVAYGTDTQYF. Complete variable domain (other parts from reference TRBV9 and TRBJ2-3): DSGVTQTPKHLITATGQRVTLRCSPRSGDLSVYWYQQSLDQGLQFLIQYYNGEERAKGNILERFSAQQFPDLHSELNLSSLELGDSALYFCASSVAYGTDTQYFGPGTRLTVL.

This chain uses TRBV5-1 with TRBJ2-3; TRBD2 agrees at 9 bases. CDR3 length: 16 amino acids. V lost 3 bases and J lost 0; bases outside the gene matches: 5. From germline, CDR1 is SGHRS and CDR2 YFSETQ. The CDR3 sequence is CASSSGLAQSTDTQYF. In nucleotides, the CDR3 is TGCGCCAGCAGCTCGGGACTAGCACAGAGCACAGATACGCAGTATTTT.

As DNA, the CDR3 is TGTGCCAGCAAGTCGGGGGAGGAAGCTTTCTTT. Translation gives CASKSGEEAFF. J is TRBJ1-1 and V is TRBV27; the D gene is possibly TRBD1 (5 bases). The germline V gene has CDR1 MNHEY and CDR2 SMNVEV (reference sequence). Trimming took off 7 bases at V and 8 bases at J, with 11 bases between the two ends. CDR3 length: 11 residues.

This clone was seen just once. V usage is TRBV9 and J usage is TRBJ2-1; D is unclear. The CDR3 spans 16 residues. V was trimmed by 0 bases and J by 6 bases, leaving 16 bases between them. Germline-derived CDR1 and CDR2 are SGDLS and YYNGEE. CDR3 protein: CASSVASPQYSNEQFF. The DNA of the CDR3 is TGTGCCAGCAGCGTAGCCTCCCCCCAGTATAGCAATGAGCAGTTCTTC.